This T cell receptor beta chain emerged from a study of blood T cells in healthy people across ages. For every donor, a draw yielded roughly 10 milliliters of peripheral blood. Primers used in a second PCR of roughly 7 to 11 cycles were a sample-barcoded 5' primer and a J-beta primer mix. TCRdb reprocessed the 5' RACE reads with MiXCR, giving one entry per CDR3 protein. The repertoire holds around 1.7 million distinct CDR3 sequences, with 28% as singletons. This clonotype has just a few counts. Trimming shortened V by 5 bases and J by 4 bases, and 14 bases separated the two germline ends. The germline CDR1 and CDR2 sequences are SGHTA and FQGNSA. There are 14 residues in the CDR3.

The sample consisted of blood. The TCR originated in a woman aged 30 to 39 in good health. The chain has TRBV7-2 and TRBJ2-5; D uncertain. DNA for the CDR3: TGTGCCAGCAGCATAGGCGGCACCTCAGAGACCCAGTACTTC. It codes for CASSIGGTSETQYF.